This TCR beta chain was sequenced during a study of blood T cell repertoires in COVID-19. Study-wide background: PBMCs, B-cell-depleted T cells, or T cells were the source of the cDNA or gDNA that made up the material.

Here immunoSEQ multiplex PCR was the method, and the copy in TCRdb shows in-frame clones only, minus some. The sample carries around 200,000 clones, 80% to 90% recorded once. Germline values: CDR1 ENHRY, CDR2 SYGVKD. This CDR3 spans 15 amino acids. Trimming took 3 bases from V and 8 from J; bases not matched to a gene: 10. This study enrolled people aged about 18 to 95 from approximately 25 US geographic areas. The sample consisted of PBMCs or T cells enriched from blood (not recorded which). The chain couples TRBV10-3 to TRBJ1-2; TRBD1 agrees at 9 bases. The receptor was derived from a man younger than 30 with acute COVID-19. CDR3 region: CAISDRPDRGEGYTF. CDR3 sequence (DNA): TGTGCCATCAGTGACCGCCCGGACAGGGGAGAGGGCTACACCTTC.